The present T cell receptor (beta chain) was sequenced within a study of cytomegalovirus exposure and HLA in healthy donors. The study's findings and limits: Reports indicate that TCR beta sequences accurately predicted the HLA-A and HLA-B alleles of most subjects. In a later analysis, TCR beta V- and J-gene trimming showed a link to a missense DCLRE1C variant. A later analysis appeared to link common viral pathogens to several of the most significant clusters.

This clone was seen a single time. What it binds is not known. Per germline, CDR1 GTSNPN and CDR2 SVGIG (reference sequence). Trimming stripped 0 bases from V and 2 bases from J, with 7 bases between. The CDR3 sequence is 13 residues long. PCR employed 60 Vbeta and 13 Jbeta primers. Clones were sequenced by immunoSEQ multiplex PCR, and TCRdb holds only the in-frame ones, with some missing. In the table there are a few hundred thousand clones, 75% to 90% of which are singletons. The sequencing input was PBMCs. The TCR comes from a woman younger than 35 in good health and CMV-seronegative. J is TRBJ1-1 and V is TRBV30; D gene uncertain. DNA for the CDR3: TGTGCCTGGAGTGTAGAGAGTAACACTGAAGCTTTCTTT. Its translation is CAWSVESNTEAFF.